This T cell receptor (beta chain) was observed in a study of CD8+CD57+ T cells in acquired aplastic anemia. CDR3 and TCR beta VDJ profiling relied on genomic DNA as the template. TCRdb re-called the reads with MiXCR, one entry per CDR3 protein. The sample includes about 190,000 distinct CDR3 sequences, about half of them seen just once. The length of the CDR3 is 14 residues. Losses at the gene ends were 5 bases for V and 3 bases for J; bases not matched to a gene: 4. Germline V gene data show CDR1 as MNHNS and CDR2 as SASEGT. This clonotype has only a few counts. The chain is built from TRBV6-1 and TRBJ2-7; 10 bases are a match to TRBD1. This TCR derives from a human donor in good health, serving as a control. What was sequenced was sorted CD4+, CD8+, or CD8+CD57+ T cells (not recorded which) from PBMCs. CDR3 sequence reads: CASSYWTGGYEQYF. CDR3 nucleotides: TGTGCCAGCAGTTACTGGACAGGGGGCTACGAGCAGTACTTC.